This T cell receptor beta chain was sequenced during a study of PD-1 blockade in classical Hodgkin lymphoma. Overall study results and limits: Patients who responded completely had about the same baseline diversity as newly diagnosed patients.

V was pared by 4 bases and J by 3 bases, with 6 bases of the junction left unmatched. The germline CDR1 and CDR2 sequences are SGHVS and FQNEAQ. The CDR3 length is 17 residues. Assay used: immunoSEQ multiplex PCR; TCRdb lists only in-frame clones, some missing. The repertoire has about 24,000 clones, 80% to 90% of them found once; the top ten carry more than 5.5%. Remarks on this clone: Its antigen is still unknown.

Time point in this sample: cycle 4 day 1 (C4D1), after more than 5 weeks of nivolumab. Every patient experienced relapse after autologous stem cell transplantation, and brentuximab vedotin exposure varied. V is TRBV7-8 and J is TRBJ2-7; 16 positions agree with TRBD2. This specimen was peripheral blood mononuclear cells (PBMCs), taken before the fourth cycle of nivolumab. This TCR was sampled from a human donor with classical Hodgkin lymphoma. In nucleotides, the CDR3 is TGTGCCAGCAGCTCATTTGGGACTAGCGGGAGGGTCTACGAGCAGTACTTC. Protein sequence: CASSSFGTSGRVYEQYF.